The 19 T cell receptor beta chains listed next were all sequenced from one sample in a study of somatic mutations in cytotoxic T cells in rheumatoid arthritis. Profiling relied on immunoSEQ multiplex PCR, and the TCRdb table lists in-frame clones only, not all of them. Of 4,000 to 4,500 clones listed, roughly three quarters are singletons. The sequenced sample was CD8+ T cells sorted from blood. The source of these receptors is an adult with rheumatoid arthritis.

This clone was seen only once. V is TRBV28 and J is TRBJ2-2; possibly TRBD2 for D (5 bases). The CDR3 spans 16 residues. CDR1 MDHEN and CDR2 SYDVKM come from the germline V gene. V gave up 3 bases and J gave up 4 bases, with 15 bases separating them. This CDR3 is CASSFRTLTGTGELFF. The CDR3 coding sequence is TGTGCCAGCAGTTTCAGGACTCTAACGGGCACCGGGGAGCTGTTTTTT.

V is TRBV29-1 and J is TRBJ1-1, with 12 bases that match TRBD1. Germline trimming cut 4 bases from V and 6 bases from J; bases unmatched to any gene: 6. There are 14 residues in the CDR3. Per germline, CDR1 SQVTM and CDR2 ANQGSEA. Here the CDR3 reads CSVGDRGPIAEAFF. The DNA of the CDR3 is TGCAGCGTTGGGGACAGGGGGCCGATCGCTGAAGCTTTCTTT.

V is TRBV6-5 and J is TRBJ2-1; weak D call: TRBD2 (6 bases). CDR3 length: 15 residues. V lost 2 bases to trimming and J lost 6 bases, with 14 bases between them. CDR1 is MNHEY, CDR2 SVGAGI, per germline. Here the CDR3 reads CASSYLPTRSNEQFF. The CDR3 DNA sequence: TGTGCCAGCAGTTACCTACCGACTAGGTCCAATGAGCAGTTCTTC.

The J gene is TRBJ1-2, the V gene TRBV27; D is ambiguous. The CDR3 length is 13 residues. Trimming cost V 4 bases and J 2 bases, with 8 bases left between them. Germline CDR1 is MNHEY and CDR2 is SMNVEV (reference sequence). CDR3 bases: TGTGCCAGCAGTTCGGGTCCCAACTATGGCTACACCTTC. Translating it yields CASSSGPNYGYTF.

J is TRBJ2-5 and V is TRBV7-2; 13 bases are shared with TRBD2. Germline CDR1 reads SGHTA; CDR2 reads FQGNSA. V shed 5 bases, J shed 7 bases, and the junction held 10 bases outside the gene matches. The CDR3 is 16 residues long. The CDR3 protein is CASSLGTSGVPGTQYF. The CDR3 DNA sequence: TGTGCCAGCAGCCTCGGGACTAGCGGGGTTCCGGGGACCCAGTACTTC.

This chain joins TRBV6-1 and TRBJ2-1; 10 positions match TRBD2. J was trimmed by 4 bases and V by 7 bases; bases with no gene match: 7. Germline loops: CDR1 MNHNS, CDR2 SASEGT. The CDR3 contains 15 residues. The CDR3: CASTASSGGYNEQFF. The CDR3 DNA reads as TGTGCCAGCACCGCCTCTAGCGGGGGTTACAATGAGCAGTTCTTC.

This chain links TRBV7-9 with TRBJ2-6, with D perhaps being TRBD1 or TRBD2 (6 bases each). Trimming left V 7 bases short and J 0 bases short, with 16 bases between. This CDR3 region has 17 residues. The germline V gene has CDR1 SEHNR and CDR2 FQNEAQ (reference sequence). The CDR3 region has the DNA TGTGCCAGCACCACCACGAGGGGGGTCTCTGGGGCCAACGTCCTGACTTTC. Its translation: CASTTTRGVSGANVLTF.

The V gene is TRBV9, the J gene TRBJ2-7; no definite D call. This CDR3 spans 13 amino acids. V dropped 3 bases and J dropped 5 bases, with 12 bases sitting between them. CDR1 and CDR2 (germline): SGDLS, YYNGEE. The CDR3 DNA follows: TGTGCCAGCAGCGCTCCGAGAAGCAACGAGCAGTACTTC. It yields the protein CASSAPRSNEQYF.

A note on this clone: An end of the junction differs from the germline gene, which may be a read error. The chain is built from TRBV28 and TRBJ1-2, with TRBD1 identical over 12 bases. The CDR3 runs to 18 residues. Germline assignment: CDR1 MDHEN and CDR2 SYDVKM. The CDR3 protein is CASTLSFLPGQGAYGYTF. In DNA form, the CDR3 reads TGTGCCAGCACTTTAAGTTTTTTACCGGGACAGGGGGCCTATGGCTACACCTTC.

As DNA, the CDR3 is TGTGCCACCAGCAGCGATAGATTGCATACGTTTTTT. Translated, it gives CATSSDRLHTFF. This chain connects TRBV15 to TRBJ1-4, with D hard to call. The CDR3 extends over 12 amino acids. Germline lookup yields CDR1 LNHNV and CDR2 YYDKDF (reference sequence). V was clipped by 3 bases and J by 16 bases, with 15 bases between them.

The chain links TRBV5-8 to TRBJ2-3; possible D gene TRBD1, 6 bases. Germline V gene data show CDR1 as SGHTS and CDR2 as YDEGEE. CDR3 length equals 16 residues. V was shortened by 9 bases and J by 2 bases, with 22 bases between the two germline ends. This chain's CDR3 is CATLKGQKIPTDTQYF. CDR3 DNA sequence: TGTGCCACCCTGAAAGGACAGAAGATCCCCACAGATACGCAGTATTTT. The variable domain in full, completed from reference TRBV5-8 and TRBJ2-3, reads EAGVTQSPTHLIKTRGQQATLRCSPISGHTSVYWYQQALGLGLQFLLWYDEGEERNRGNFPPRFSGRQFPNYSSELNVNALELEDSALYLCATLKGQKIPTDTQYFGPGTRLTVL.

V and J are TRBV7-8 and TRBJ1-3; D perhaps matches TRBD1 (5 bases). In germline, CDR1 is SGHVS, CDR2 FQNEAQ. The CDR3 is 14 amino acids. V gave up 1 base and J gave up 2 bases, with 6 bases separating them. As DNA, the CDR3 is TGTGCCAGCAGCTTAGAGGGGACTGGAAACACCATATATTTT. Its translation is CASSLEGTGNTIYF.

This clone has only one observation. The chain carries TRBV4-2 and TRBJ1-1, with 8 bases that match TRBD1. The V gene's germline CDR1 is LGHNA and CDR2 YNFKEQ. V was clipped by 3 bases and J by 3 bases; unmatched bases: 12. CDR3 size: 17 residues. In nucleotides, the CDR3 is TGTGCCAGCAGCCATGCTGCAGAACAGGGGGTGGACACTGAAGCTTTCTTT. As protein: CASSHAAEQGVDTEAFF.

This clone was counted once. The V call is TRBV7-9, the J call TRBJ1-1, with a possible D match to TRBD1 (6 bases). V shed 6 bases and J shed 5 bases, with 10 bases lying between them. The CDR3 consists of 12 residues. Germline V lookup: CDR1 SEHNR, CDR2 FQNEAQ (reference sequence). The CDR3 loop is CASSTGWTEAFF. CDR3 bases: TGTGCCAGCAGTACAGGGTGGACTGAAGCTTTCTTT.

CDR3 nucleotides: TGTGCCAGCAGTTTGGATGGGACAGGCTACTACAATGAGCAGTTCTTC. Its translation: CASSLDGTGYYNEQFF. The V gene is TRBV27, the J gene TRBJ2-1; 8 bases fit TRBD1. CDR3 size: 16 residues. V lost 3 bases, J lost 3 bases, and 7 bases stayed unmatched. CDR1 MNHEY and CDR2 SMNVEV come from the germline V gene (reference sequence).

This chain links TRBV28 with TRBJ1-5; D perhaps matches TRBD1 (5 bases). The CDR3 is 16 amino acids. V was pared by 5 bases and J by 6 bases, with 20 bases between. Germline lookup yields CDR1 MDHEN and CDR2 SYDVKM. CDR3 sequence: CASSPLTGREVQPQHF. The CDR3 nucleotides are TGTGCCAGCAGTCCCTTGACGGGCAGGGAAGTTCAGCCCCAGCATTTT.

The rearrangement links TRBV29-1 to TRBJ1-1, with D unresolved. Germline V CDR1 and CDR2: SQVTM, ANQGSEA. CDR3 length equals 14 residues. The germline V and J ends were trimmed by 4 bases and 5 bases, with 17 bases remaining between them. CDR3 sequence: CSVGAGYTLTEAFF. The CDR3 nucleotides are TGCAGCGTTGGGGCCGGCTACACGTTGACTGAAGCTTTCTTT.

This rearrangement joins TRBV6-5 to TRBJ1-5; 9 bases agree with TRBD1. The germline V gene encodes CDR1 MNHEY and CDR2 SVGAGI. V shed 5 bases and J 4 bases; nucleotides not matched to a gene: 6. The CDR3 runs to 15 residues. The CDR3 DNA reads as TGTGCCAGCAGTATTACAGGGGGCAGTAATCAGCCCCAGCATTTT. Amino acids: CASSITGGSNQPQHF.

The chain's CDR3 is CSVGTSGQTYNEQFF. DNA for the CDR3: TGCAGCGTTGGGACTAGCGGGCAAACTTACAATGAGCAGTTCTTC. V is TRBV29-1 and J is TRBJ2-1, with 11 nucleotides matching TRBD2. The V gene's germline CDR1 is SQVTM and CDR2 ANQGSEA. CDR3 size: 15 residues. V gave up 4 bases and J gave up 4 bases; unmatched junction bases: 6.